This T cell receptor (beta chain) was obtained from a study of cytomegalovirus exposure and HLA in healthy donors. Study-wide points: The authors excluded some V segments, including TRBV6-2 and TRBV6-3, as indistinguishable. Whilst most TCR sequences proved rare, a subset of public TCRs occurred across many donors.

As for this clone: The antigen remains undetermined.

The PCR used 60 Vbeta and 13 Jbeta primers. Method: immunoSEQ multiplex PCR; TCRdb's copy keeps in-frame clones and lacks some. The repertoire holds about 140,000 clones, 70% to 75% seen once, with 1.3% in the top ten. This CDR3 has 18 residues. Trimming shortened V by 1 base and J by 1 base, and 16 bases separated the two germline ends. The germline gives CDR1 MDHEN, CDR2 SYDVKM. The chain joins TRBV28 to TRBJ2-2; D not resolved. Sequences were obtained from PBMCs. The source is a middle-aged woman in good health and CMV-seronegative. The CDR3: CASSLSKLSARNTGELFF. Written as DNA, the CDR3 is TGTGCCAGCAGTTTATCTAAATTAAGCGCCAGGAACACCGGGGAGCTGTTTTTT.